This T cell receptor beta chain was sequenced in a study of response to subunit inactivated influenza vaccine. Study results and limitations: The authors suggested that few new T cells are recruited per seasonal influenza vaccination.

The sample holds a few counts of this clonotype. Its cognate antigen is unknown. Each CDR3 protein is one row after TCRdb ran MiXCR on the RT-PCR reads. This table has about half a million distinct CDR3 sequences, approximately 11% appearing once. The CDR3 consists of 15 residues. Germline values: CDR1 KGHDR, CDR2 SFDVKD. With 3 bases removed from V and 2 bases from J, the gap between germline ends came to 10 bases. The chain is built from TRBV24-1 and TRBJ2-4; D ambiguous. Here the sequenced sample was PBMCs from blood, taken 40 to 50 days after vaccination. This sequence was found in a man aged 45 to 65 who received an inactivated influenza vaccine. The CDR3, as DNA: TGTGCCACCAGTGATCCCGCATCCCCCAAAAACATTCAGTACTTC. It codes for CATSDPASPKNIQYF.